A single T cell receptor beta chain is shown here with its context. The antigen it recognizes is unknown. No base qualities exist here, and no much larger clone lies one base off it. The CDR3 regions of human TCRbeta chains were subjected to immunosequencing. On the study's bioinformatics: TCRs in the repertoires were compared against a reference library of SARS-CoV-2-specific TCRs that had been generated with the MIRA antigen-specificity platform. Breadth was defined as the fraction of unique TCRs that were SARS-CoV-2-associated, and depth was defined as the fraction of total T cells that were SARS-CoV-2-associated. Using the MIRA data, each spike-specific TCR was mapped to the spike region that the TCR reacts to and placed in a CD4 or CD8 class. Log10-transformed breadth and depth values were compared by one-way ANOVA with Sidak's multiple comparisons tests. The immuneACCESS repertoire file appears here via TCRdb, limited to in-frame rearrangements. These files lack a portion of the clones; in checked studies, under half of the deficit traces to unresolved V genes, and the cause of the others is not known. The DNA was the basis for D and trimming; V, J and clone size are from that table. The sample yields tens of thousands of clones; roughly 86% were counted once. The leading ten clones occupy 16% of the sample.

This entry is derived from a study of T cell responses to AZD1222 COVID-19 vaccine (dated by TCRdb to about 2021). Notes on the research overall: AZD1222 recipients whose second dose came at about 4 weeks and those whose second dose came at about 12 weeks were combined into one group, since spike-specific TCR depth and breadth did not differ between the two schedules. A total of around 240 trial participants underwent TCR sequencing, of whom some 210 received two doses of AZD1222 and approximately 25 received two doses of the MenACWY control vaccine. Trial participants were enrolled by age into subgroups of 18-55, 56-69 and 70-plus years, and around 140, 26 and 57 TCR-sequenced participants, respectively, were included in these subgroups.

General conclusions and limits of the study: Participants were mostly white British, with more females than males. The authors suggested clonal diversity may have been underestimated. Because no day 14 peak-response samples were available, repertoires were characterized only after the peak T cell response. Conclusions about previously exposed vaccinees are limited because only six or seven AZD1222 recipients were SARS-CoV-2 seropositive at baseline. The whole spike protein was spanned by vaccine-associated CD4 TCRs, and dominant responses were seen in regions 160-218 and 743-854. The 56-69-year group was small, and its depth increase did not reach significance, likely because of low power. Nearly half of unique spike-specific TCRs reportedly recognized epitopes outside regions mutated in the B.1.351 and B.1.1.7 variants. A significant rise in spike-specific TCR breadth and depth was observed after two AZD1222 doses relative to day 0 and relative to MenACWY recipients.

The meaning of the sample's time point label: baseline before first vaccination. Vaccinee samples were obtained from the UK trials COV001 and COV002, which included a single-blind randomized controlled phase 2/3 trial of AZD1222 (ChAdOx1 nCoV-19) in healthy adults. Trial participant PBMC samples were collected at day 0 and day 28 after the second dose for TCRbeta chain sequencing. V was cut back by 5 bases and J by 3 bases, leaving a gap of 15 bases between them. The CDR3 holds 14 amino acids from the cysteine to the phenylalanine. The kept DNA is CDR3 alone, 42 bases in frame from the first base. CDR1 is given as SGHKS and CDR2 as YYEKEE, both from the germline V gene (reference sequence).

Here the chain combines TRBV5-5 and TRBJ2-7; TRBD2 is a possible D gene, resting on 6 matching bases. The sample consisted of peripheral blood, taken on day 0 of AZD1222 vaccination. This TCR was recovered from an adult in good health. The DNA reads TGTGCCAGCAGTTTCGGACTATACCACTACGAGCAGTACTTC. It is translated as CASSFGLYHYEQYF.